These 17 T cell receptor beta chains share one sample of origin, sequenced in a study of cytomegalovirus exposure and HLA in healthy donors. PCR amplification relied on 60 Vbeta primers (plus 13 Jbeta primers). Produced via immunoSEQ multiplex PCR; TCRdb's table is partial and in-frame only. This table has around 31,000 clones, approximately 62% appearing once. The sequenced sample consisted of PBMCs. The origin of the receptors is a male donor in good health and CMV-seropositive.

This clone was counted a few times. The chain joins TRBV19 to TRBJ1-1; 9 positions agree with TRBD1. This CDR3 comprises 14 residues. V was clipped by 9 bases and J by 5 bases; unmatched bases: 10. Germline V lookup: CDR1 LNHDA, CDR2 SQIVND (reference sequence). The CDR3 DNA is TGTGCCAGCACACCCGGGACAGGGAGGACTGAAGCTTTCTTT. It is translated as CASTPGTGRTEAFF.

V and J are TRBV5-8 and TRBJ2-1; D not certain. V lost 0 bases and J 0 bases, leaving 13 bases between the germline ends. This CDR3 spans 17 amino acids. CDR1 and CDR2 (germline): SGHTS, YDEGEE. CDR3: CASSLGRLVSSYNEQFF. The DNA of the CDR3 is TGTGCCAGCAGCTTGGGGCGGCTAGTGAGCTCCTACAATGAGCAGTTCTTC.

The rearrangement joins TRBV6-1 to TRBJ2-1, with TRBD1 matching 7 bases. Germline V CDR1 and CDR2: MNHNS, SASEGT. V shed 6 bases and J 9 bases; nucleotides not matched to a gene: 14. The CDR3 has 15 residues. DNA for the CDR3: TGTGCCAGCAGGGCCCCCGGACAGGTTCAGGGTGAGCAGTTCTTC. Protein: CASRAPGQVQGEQFF.

The V and J genes are TRBV5-4 and TRBJ2-1, with 10 positions matching TRBD2. The germline CDR1 and CDR2 sequences are SGHNT and YYREEE (reference sequence). The V and J ends lost 7 bases and 7 bases, in that order; junction bases with no gene match: 5. CDR3 length: 13 amino acids. CDR3: CASFVAGGNEQFF. The CDR3 DNA reads as TGTGCCAGCTTCGTAGCGGGGGGAAATGAGCAGTTCTTC.

The V and J genes are TRBV7-9 and TRBJ1-2; D unresolved. Deletions cut 7 bases from V and 1 base from J, with 16 bases between. CDR3 size: 15 residues. From germline, CDR1 is SEHNR and CDR2 FQNEAQ (reference sequence). The CDR3 is CASTWGATHNYGYTF. The CDR3 nucleotides read TGTGCCAGCACCTGGGGAGCGACGCATAACTATGGCTACACCTTC.

This chain links TRBV5-6 with TRBJ1-4, with D perhaps TRBD1 (5 bases). CDR3 length: 16 residues. Deletions cut 4 bases from V and 3 bases from J, with 16 bases between. Germline V CDR1 and CDR2: SGHDT, YYEEEE. The CDR3 bases are TGTGCCAGCAGCCTCCCCGGACGGGGGTCTAATGAAAAACTGTTTTTT. Translating it yields CASSLPGRGSNEKLFF. The full variable domain, rest sourced from reference TRBV5-6 and TRBJ1-4, is DAGVTQSPTHLIKTRGQQVTLRCSPKSGHDTVSWYQQALGQGPQFIFQYYEEEERQRGNFPDRFSGHQFPNYSSELNVNALLLGDSALYLCASSLPGRGSNEKLFFGSGTQLSVL.

This clone was observed a handful of times. The chain is built from TRBV9 and TRBJ1-4; possible D gene TRBD1, 5 bases. Trimming shortened V by 3 bases and J by 0 bases, and 6 bases separated the two germline ends. This CDR3 contains 14 residues. Per the germline V gene, CDR1 is SGDLS and CDR2 is YYNGEE. The CDR3 DNA follows: TGTGCCAGCAGCGCGACAGCAACTAATGAAAAACTGTTTTTT. Translation: CASSATATNEKLFF.

CDR3 loop: CASLRDSTQYF. CDR3 nucleotide sequence: TGTGCCAGCCTCCGGGACTCTACGCAGTATTTT. The chain couples TRBV2 to TRBJ2-3; perhaps TRBD2 as D (6 bases). CDR1 and CDR2 (germline): SNHLY, FYNNEI. Trimming cost V 8 bases and J 8 bases, with 11 bases left between them. The CDR3 has 11 residues.

The chain joins TRBV5-1 to TRBJ2-6; D is perhaps TRBD1 (5 bases). Germline loops: CDR1 SGHRS, CDR2 YFSETQ. Trimming shortened V by 1 base and J by 2 bases, and 10 bases separated the two germline ends. The CDR3 extends over 16 amino acids. CDR3 coding DNA: TGCGCCAGCAGCTTGCCTGGGGCCGCTGGGGCCAACGTCCTGACTTTC. Its translation: CASSLPGAAGANVLTF.

The chain has TRBV5-1 and TRBJ1-2; 7 nucleotides line up with TRBD1. CDR3 length: 13 residues. Germline CDR1 SGHRS, CDR2 YFSETQ. Trimming at V came to 4 bases and at J to 7 bases, leaving 7 bases not matched to a gene. The CDR3 loop is CASSLGGTVGYTF. The CDR3 DNA sequence: TGCGCCAGCAGCCTAGGGGGCACGGTTGGCTACACCTTC.

Remarks on this clone: The sample has other DNA sequences that encode this CDR3 too. V is TRBV7-2 and J is TRBJ1-6; D is uncertain. This CDR3 spans 13 amino acids. Germline V gene sequence: CDR1 SGHTA, CDR2 FQGNSA. With 1 base removed from V and 7 bases from J, the gap between germline ends came to 5 bases. The CDR3 nucleotides are TGTGCCAGCAGCTTAGTCGAGAATTCACCCCTCCACTTT. Its protein is CASSLVENSPLHF.

This clone was found a few times. V usage is TRBV6-1 and J usage is TRBJ2-5; TRBD2 is a possible D gene (6 bases). Germline loops: CDR1 MNHNS, CDR2 SASEGT. V lost 5 bases to trimming and J lost 4 bases, with 14 bases between them. The CDR3 length is 14 residues. The CDR3 DNA sequence: TGTGCCAGCAGTATAGGGACTGGGGCAGAGACCCAGTACTTC. This encodes CASSIGTGAETQYF.

This clone was observed a handful of times. This sequence joins TRBV5-5 and TRBJ2-6; tentatively, D is TRBD1 (6 bases). The V gene lost 4 bases and the J gene lost 4 bases, with 18 bases spanning the gap. CDR1 and CDR2 from the germline V gene are SGHKS and YYEKEE (reference sequence). CDR3 length: 17 residues. The CDR3 protein is CASSDGTLLRGANVLTF. The CDR3 nucleotides are TGTGCCAGCAGCGACGGGACACTTCTTAGGGGGGCCAACGTCCTGACTTTC.

This clone was found a few times. J is TRBJ1-4 and V is TRBV28; D unclear. V dropped 5 bases and J dropped 7 bases, with 8 bases sitting between them. Germline V gives CDR1 MDHEN, CDR2 SYDVKM. The CDR3 runs 12 residues. The CDR3 protein is CASSPLVEKLFF. The CDR3, as DNA: TGTGCCAGCAGTCCCCTCGTTGAAAAACTGTTTTTT. Drawing the rest from reference TRBV28 and TRBJ1-4, the complete variable domain is DVKVTQSSRYLVKRTGEKVFLECVQDMDHENMFWYRQDPGLGLRLIYFSYDVKMKEKGDIPEGYSVSREKKERFSLILESASTNQTSMYLCASSPLVEKLFFGSGTQLSVL.

The chain carries TRBV27 and TRBJ2-5; 7 positions match TRBD1. The CDR3 contains 15 residues. J gave up 4 bases and V 4 bases, and 9 bases lay outside the gene matches. Germline V gene data show CDR1 as MNHEY and CDR2 as SMNVEV (reference sequence). The CDR3 sequence: CASSSADRAGETQYF. The CDR3 nucleotides read TGTGCCAGCAGTTCGGCAGACAGGGCGGGAGAGACCCAGTACTTC.

The J gene is TRBJ2-7, the V gene TRBV18; D is perhaps TRBD2 (5 bases). CDR1 and CDR2 from the germline V gene are KGHSH and LQKENI. The CDR3 has 14 amino acids. V was shortened by 2 bases and J by 3 bases, with 11 bases between the two germline ends. CDR3 residues: CASSPNASSYEQYF. The CDR3, as DNA: TGTGCCAGCTCACCAAACGCTAGCAGCTACGAGCAGTACTTC.

V and J are TRBV18 and TRBJ1-2; 8 bases align to TRBD1. Germline V gives CDR1 KGHSH, CDR2 LQKENI. This CDR3 spans 13 amino acids. V lost 5 bases to trimming and J lost 8 bases; unmatched junction nucleotides: 7. DNA of the CDR3: TGTGCCAGCTCAGAACAGGGGGGTCGAGGCTACACCTTC. Translating it yields CASSEQGGRGYTF.